This T cell receptor (beta chain) was found in a study of blood T cell repertoires in COVID-19. This clone was seen only a few times. The protocol was immunoSEQ multiplex PCR, while the TCRdb copy is restricted to in-frame clones and leaves out a portion. In the table there are 57,000 or so clones, just under 85% of which are singletons. The length of the CDR3 is 14 residues. Germline V gene sequence: CDR1 KGHSY, CDR2 FQNENV. The junction had 10 bases not matched to a gene; V was cut back by 7 bases and J by 4 bases. The genes are TRBV16 and TRBJ2-7, with 7 bases aligning to TRBD2. Sequenced sample: peripheral blood. The receptor was derived from a man aged 65 to 79 with acute or convalescent COVID-19. CDR3 in DNA: TGTGCCAGCACCCCGGGACTACCCATTTACGAGCAGTACTTC. It specifies CASTPGLPIYEQYF.